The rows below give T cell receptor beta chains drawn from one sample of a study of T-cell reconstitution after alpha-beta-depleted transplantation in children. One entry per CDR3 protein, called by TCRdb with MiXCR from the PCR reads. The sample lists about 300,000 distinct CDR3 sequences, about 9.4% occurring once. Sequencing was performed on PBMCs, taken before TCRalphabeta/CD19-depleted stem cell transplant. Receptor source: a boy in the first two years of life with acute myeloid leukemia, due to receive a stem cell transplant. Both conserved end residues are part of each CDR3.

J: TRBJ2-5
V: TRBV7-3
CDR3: CASSPTSGGYETQYF

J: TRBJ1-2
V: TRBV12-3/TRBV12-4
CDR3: CASSPGQGRGGYTF

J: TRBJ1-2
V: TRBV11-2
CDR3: CASSFPGAHYGYTF

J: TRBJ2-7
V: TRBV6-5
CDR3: CASSYPGPKGYEQYF

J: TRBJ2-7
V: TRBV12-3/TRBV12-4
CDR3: CASSRFHKQYF

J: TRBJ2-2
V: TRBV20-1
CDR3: CSVARQADGELFF

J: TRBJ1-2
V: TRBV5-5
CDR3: CASSSDRSSNYGYTF

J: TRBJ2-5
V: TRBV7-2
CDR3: CASGSRSGGPRETQYF

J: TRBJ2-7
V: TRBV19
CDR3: CASSARGIATYEQYF

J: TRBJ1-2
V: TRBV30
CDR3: CAWNYGIHPNYGYTF

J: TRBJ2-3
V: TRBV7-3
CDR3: CASSGGAGDTQYF

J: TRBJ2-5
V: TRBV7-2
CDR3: CASSLFGGRQDPDHGQQETQYF

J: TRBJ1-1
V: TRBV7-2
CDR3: CASSFLIRGNTEAFF

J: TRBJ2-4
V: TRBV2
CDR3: CASSWGDIQYF

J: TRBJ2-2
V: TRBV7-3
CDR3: CASSLGSDTGELFF

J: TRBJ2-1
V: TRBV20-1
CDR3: CSASPGGLYNEQFF

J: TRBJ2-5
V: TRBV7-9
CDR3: CASSPGTDQETQYF

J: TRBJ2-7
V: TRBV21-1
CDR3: CASSKYLNADRGMSYF

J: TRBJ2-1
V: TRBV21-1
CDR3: CASRKIGQENNEQFF

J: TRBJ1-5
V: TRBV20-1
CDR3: CSAWPDRGGQPQHF